Each of the 21 T cell receptor beta chains below was sequenced from the same sample in a study of beta chain features in type 1 diabetes. Every bit of the isolated RNA underwent reverse transcription, so sequencing read expressed TCRB transcripts. Sequencing was performed with immunoSEQ multiplex PCR; in TCRdb, only in-frame clones are kept and a portion is missing. The sample shows some 300,000 clones, under 8.5% of them seen only once. The sequencing sample was made of central memory CD4+ T cells from blood. The receptor set was obtained from a woman aged 18-29 years in good health.

The rearrangement joins TRBV2 to TRBJ1-2, with no clear D. The germline V gene encodes CDR1 SNHLY and CDR2 FYNNEI. The V end was cut by 4 bases, the J end by 2 bases, with 11 bases between. The CDR3 length is 14 residues. The CDR3 DNA reads as TGTGCCAGCAGTGGGCCCCCGGTGAACTATGGCTACACCTTC. Protein sequence: CASSGPPVNYGYTF.

This clone was counted a few times. The genes are TRBV7-2 and TRBJ2-7; TRBD2 matches 7 bases. The CDR3 sequence is 17 residues long. CDR1 is SGHTA, CDR2 FQGNSA, per germline. Losses at the gene ends were 3 bases for V and 6 bases for J; bases not matched to a gene: 17. DNA for the CDR3: TGTGCCAGCAGCTTTTTAAGCGGCCCGGGACTACTCCCCGAGCAGTACTTC. This sequence encodes CASSFLSGPGLLPEQYF.

This clone turned up a few times. The chain recombines TRBV4-2 with TRBJ2-1; D may be TRBD2 (6 bases). The germline V gene has CDR1 LGHNA and CDR2 YNFKEQ. There are 16 residues in the CDR3. V lost 5 bases and J lost 4, with 18 bases in between. CDR3 amino acids: CASSFGGAGSYNEQFF. The CDR3 region has the DNA TGTGCCAGCAGCTTTGGAGGGGCTGGATCTTACAATGAGCAGTTCTTC.

This clone was recorded a few times. V is TRBV2 and J is TRBJ2-1; D may be TRBD1 or TRBD2 (6 bases each). The CDR3 totals 16 residues. V lost 3 bases and J 0 bases, leaving 12 bases between the germline ends. From germline, CDR1 is SNHLY and CDR2 FYNNEI. The CDR3 protein is CASSDSQGGSYNEQFF. Here the CDR3 DNA reads TGTGCCAGCAGTGATTCACAGGGAGGCTCCTACAATGAGCAGTTCTTC.

Written as DNA, the CDR3 is TGCGCCAGCAGCTACATTAAGGGGGGCGACTTGCACGTC. Translated: CASSYIKGGDLHV. V is TRBV5-1 and J is TRBJ2-7; tentatively, D is TRBD1 or TRBD2 (6 bases each). The CDR3 extends over 13 amino acids. Looked up from germline, CDR1 is SGHRS and CDR2 is YFSETQ.

This clone was detected a few times. Here the CDR3 DNA reads TGCGCCAGCAGCTCCGAGGGACTAGCGGGATGGATTATGGGCACAGATACGCAGTATTTT. It encodes CASSSEGLAGWIMGTDTQYF. The chain uses TRBV5-1 and TRBJ2-3, with 13 positions matching TRBD2. CDR3 size: 20 residues. Germline-derived CDR1 and CDR2 are SGHRS and YFSETQ. Losses at the gene ends were 3 bases for V and 1 base for J; bases not matched to a gene: 14.

This chain connects TRBV11-1 to TRBJ2-3, with D unclear. The ends were cut back, 1 base at V and 1 base at J, with 3 bases in the middle. The CDR3 length is 13 residues. Germline lookup yields CDR1 SGHAT and CDR2 FQDESV (reference sequence). This chain's CDR3 is CASSLEGTDTQYF. The CDR3 region has the DNA TGTGCCAGCAGCTTAGAGGGCACAGATACGCAGTATTTT. The full variable domain, with the rest looked up from reference TRBV11-1 and TRBJ2-3, is EAEVAQSPRYKITEKSQAVAFWCDPISGHATLYWYRQILGQGPELLVQFQDESVVDDSQLPKDRFSAERLKGVDSTLKIQPAELGDSAMYLCASSLEGTDTQYFGPGTRLTVL.

The J gene is TRBJ2-2, the V gene TRBV2; the D gene is possibly TRBD1 (6 bases). Trimming shortened V by 4 bases and J by 4 bases, and 7 bases separated the two germline ends. The germline CDR1 and CDR2 sequences are SNHLY and FYNNEI. The CDR3 is 13 amino acids. For the CDR3, the DNA is TGTGCCAGCAGTGGGGACATCACCGGGGAGCTGTTTTTT. Protein: CASSGDITGELFF.

Here the CDR3 reads CASSYPTGGVTDTQYF. CDR3 DNA: TGTGCCAGCAGCTACCCGACAGGGGGAGTCACAGATACGCAGTATTTT. The chain has TRBV7-2 and TRBJ2-3; 9 bases align to TRBD1. The CDR3 extends over 16 amino acids. The trim removed 4 bases at V and 2 bases at J, leaving 7 bases unmatched. Germline assignment: CDR1 SGHTA and CDR2 FQGNSA.

The genes are TRBV7-9 and TRBJ2-2; the D gene could be TRBD1 or TRBD2 (6 bases each). V lost 3 bases, J lost 5 bases, and 13 bases lay in between. CDR3 length: 15 amino acids. From germline, CDR1 is SEHNR and CDR2 FQNEAQ (reference sequence). The CDR3 is CASSFPGATTGELFF. CDR3 bases: TGTGCCAGCAGCTTTCCGGGGGCGACTACCGGGGAGCTGTTTTTT. The full variable domain, in which reference TRBV7-9 and TRBJ2-2 provide the parts outside the CDR3, is DTGVSQNPRHKITKRGQNVTFRCDPISEHNRLYWYRQTLGQGPEFLTYFQNEAQLEKSRLLSDRFSAERPKGSFSTLEIQRTEQGDSAMYLCASSFPGATTGELFFGEGSRLTVL.

This clone was detected only a few times. This chain links TRBV7-6 with TRBJ2-1; 10 positions agree with TRBD2. This CDR3 is built from 21 residues. V lost 6 bases and J lost 8; bases outside the gene matches: 28. The germline V gene encodes CDR1 SGHVS and CDR2 FNYEAQ. This chain's CDR3 is CASSNIGGTEREGRPPHEQFF. DNA of the CDR3: TGTGCCAGCAGTAATATAGGAGGGACAGAGCGGGAGGGGAGACCACCGCATGAGCAGTTCTTC.

This clone was recorded once. This rearrangement joins TRBV11-2 to TRBJ2-1; maybe TRBD1 (6 bases). The CDR3 has 15 residues. Germline V gene sequence: CDR1 SGHAT, CDR2 FQNNGV. V dropped 2 bases and J dropped 2 bases, with 10 bases sitting between them. Here the CDR3 DNA reads TGTGCCAGCAGCTTAACTCCAGGGGCCTACAATGAGCAGTTCTTC. Its translation: CASSLTPGAYNEQFF.

The chain employs TRBV7-9 and TRBJ1-3, with D unclear. The length of the CDR3 is 15 residues. Trimming took off 0 bases at V and 8 bases at J, with 14 bases between the two ends. Germline assignment: CDR1 SEHNR and CDR2 FQNEAQ (reference sequence). CDR3 DNA sequence: TGTGCCAGCAGCTTAGCGATGGGCGGTGAAGACACCATATATTTT. It specifies CASSLAMGGEDTIYF. The full variable domain, rest sourced from reference TRBV7-9 and TRBJ1-3, is DTGVSQNPRHKITKRGQNVTFRCDPISEHNRLYWYRQTLGQGPEFLTYFQNEAQLEKSRLLSDRFSAERPKGSFSTLEIQRTEQGDSAMYLCASSLAMGGEDTIYFGEGSWLTVV.

Only a few counts were recorded for this clone. V usage is TRBV7-2 and J usage is TRBJ2-5, with TRBD1 identical over 11 bases. Germline V CDR1 and CDR2: SGHTA, FQGNSA. This CDR3 is built from 18 residues. Trimming took 1 base from V and 5 from J; bases not matched to a gene: 12. As DNA, the CDR3 is TGTGCCAGCAGCTTAGTCTCTAGAGGGACAGGGGGTATGGAGACCCAGTACTTC. Translating gives CASSLVSRGTGGMETQYF.

This clone was observed a few times. This rearrangement joins TRBV29-1 to TRBJ2-7; 7 nucleotides match TRBD1. The CDR3 totals 13 residues. Germline lookup yields CDR1 SQVTM and CDR2 ANQGSEA. With 6 bases clipped from V and 4 bases from J, the junction kept 9 bases outside the gene matches. The CDR3 nucleotides read TGCAGCGTCCCCGGGACAGACAAATACGAGCAGTACTTC. This gives the protein CSVPGTDKYEQYF.

V gene TRBV10-3 combines with J gene TRBJ1-5; maybe TRBD1 (5 bases). There are 14 residues in the CDR3. The germline V gene encodes CDR1 ENHRY and CDR2 SYGVKD. Trimming took 4 bases from V and 5 from J, leaving 12 bases between them. CDR3 region: CAISGQGSDQPQHF. DNA for the CDR3: TGTGCCATCAGTGGCCAGGGATCGGATCAGCCCCAGCATTTT.

This clone has more than one count but fewer than ten. This sequence joins TRBV19 and TRBJ2-4, with D possibly being TRBD1 or TRBD2 (5 bases each). V lost 5 bases and J 8 bases, leaving 13 bases between the germline ends. This CDR3 is built from 13 residues. The V gene's germline CDR1 is LNHDA and CDR2 SQIVND (reference sequence). CDR3 sequence: CASSPRMGDIQYF. The CDR3 DNA sequence: TGTGCCAGTAGTCCCCGGATGGGGGACATTCAGTACTTC.

The gene calls are TRBV27 and TRBJ1-5, with 9 bases lining up with TRBD1. Germline-derived CDR1 and CDR2 are MNHEY and SMNVEV (reference sequence). The CDR3 runs 18 residues. After removal of 5 bases from V and 2 bases from J, the junction contained 13 bases not matched to a gene. CDR3 region: CASSLGQGWGSGNQPQHF. The CDR3 DNA follows: TGTGCCAGCAGTCTGGGACAGGGTTGGGGCTCGGGCAATCAGCCCCAGCATTTT.

This clone has just a few counts. V is TRBV19 and J is TRBJ1-5; 9 nucleotides match TRBD1. The germline V gene encodes CDR1 LNHDA and CDR2 SQIVND (reference sequence). V lost 3 bases, J lost 5 bases, and 11 bases stayed unmatched. The CDR3 runs to 17 residues. CDR3 protein: CASSISLTGGYDQPQHF. The CDR3 region has the DNA TGTGCCAGTAGTATCTCCCTGACAGGGGGGTATGATCAGCCCCAGCATTTT. Filled out from reference TRBV19 and TRBJ1-5, the complete variable domain reads DGGITQSPKYLFRKEGQNVTLSCEQNLNHDAMYWYRQDPGQGLRLIYYSQIVNDFQKGDIAEGYSVSREKKESFPLTVTSAQKNPTAFYLCASSISLTGGYDQPQHFGDGTRLSIL.

The chain links TRBV5-6 to TRBJ2-3; no definite D call. Per germline, CDR1 SGHDT and CDR2 YYEEEE. Trimming stripped 5 bases from V and 7 bases from J, with 11 bases between. The CDR3 consists of 12 residues. The CDR3 here is CASRGSSYTQYF. DNA for the CDR3: TGTGCCAGCAGGGGGTCCAGTTATACGCAGTATTTT.

This clone was seen more than once but under ten times. Other DNA sequences in this sample translate to the same CDR3. The genes are TRBV9 and TRBJ1-2; tentatively, D is TRBD1 (6 bases). The germline V and J ends were trimmed by 4 bases and 2 bases, with 12 bases remaining between them. This CDR3 spans 14 amino acids. Germline CDR1 and CDR2: SGDLS and YYNGEE. The CDR3 DNA sequence: TGTGCCAGCAGCCCCAGGGGCGGGAACTATGGCTACACCTTC. This sequence encodes CASSPRGGNYGYTF.